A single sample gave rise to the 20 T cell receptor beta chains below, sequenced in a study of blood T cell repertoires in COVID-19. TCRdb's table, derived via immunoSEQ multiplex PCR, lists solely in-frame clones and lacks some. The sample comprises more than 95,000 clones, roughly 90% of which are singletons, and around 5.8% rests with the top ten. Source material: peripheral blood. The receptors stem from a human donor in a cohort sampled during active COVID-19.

For the CDR3, the DNA is TGTGCCAGCAGCTCCCTGGACAGGGGGGCTTTCTTT. Amino acid sequence: CASSSLDRGAFF. The chain employs TRBV7-9 and TRBJ1-1, with 10 bases aligning to TRBD1. This CDR3 has 12 amino acids. Germline V gene sequence: CDR1 SEHNR, CDR2 FQNEAQ (reference sequence). After removal of 4 bases from V and 11 bases from J, the junction contained 4 bases not matched to a gene.

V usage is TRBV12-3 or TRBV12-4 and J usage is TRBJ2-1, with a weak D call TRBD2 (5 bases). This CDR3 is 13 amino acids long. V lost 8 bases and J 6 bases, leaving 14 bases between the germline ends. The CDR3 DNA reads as TGTGCCAGCTACCGGACTGCTAGCAATGAGCAGTTCTTC. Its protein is CASYRTASNEQFF.

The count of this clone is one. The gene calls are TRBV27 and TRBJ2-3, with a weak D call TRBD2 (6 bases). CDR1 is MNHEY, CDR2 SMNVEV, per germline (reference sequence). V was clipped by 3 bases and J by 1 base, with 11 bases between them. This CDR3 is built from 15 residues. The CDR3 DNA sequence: TGTGCCAGCAGTTTGGCGGGGTATGGCACAGATACGCAGTATTTT. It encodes CASSLAGYGTDTQYF.

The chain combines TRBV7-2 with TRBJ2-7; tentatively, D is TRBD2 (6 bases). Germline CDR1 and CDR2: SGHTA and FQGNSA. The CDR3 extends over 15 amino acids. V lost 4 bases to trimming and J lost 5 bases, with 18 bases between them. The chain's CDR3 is CASSSPLEGTHEQYF. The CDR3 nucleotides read TGTGCCAGCAGCTCCCCCCTGGAGGGAACGCACGAGCAGTACTTC.

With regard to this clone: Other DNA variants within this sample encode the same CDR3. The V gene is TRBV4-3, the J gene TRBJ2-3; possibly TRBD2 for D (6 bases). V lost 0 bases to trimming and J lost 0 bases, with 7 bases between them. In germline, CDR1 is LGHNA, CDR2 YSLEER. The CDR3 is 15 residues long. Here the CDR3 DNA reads TGCGCCAGCAGCCAAGAAGGGACTAGCACAGATACGCAGTATTTT. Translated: CASSQEGTSTDTQYF.

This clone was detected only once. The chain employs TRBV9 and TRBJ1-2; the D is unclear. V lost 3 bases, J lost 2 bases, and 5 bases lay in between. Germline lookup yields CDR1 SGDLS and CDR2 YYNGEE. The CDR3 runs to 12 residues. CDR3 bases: TGTGCCAGCAGCGGACTGAACTATGGCTACACCTTC. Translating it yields CASSGLNYGYTF.

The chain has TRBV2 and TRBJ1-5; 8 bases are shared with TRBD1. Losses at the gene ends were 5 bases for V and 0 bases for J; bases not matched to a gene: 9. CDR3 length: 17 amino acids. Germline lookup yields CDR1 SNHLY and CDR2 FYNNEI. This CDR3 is CASSTGQDLYSNQPQHF. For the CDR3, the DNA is TGTGCCAGCAGTACGGGACAGGATCTTTATAGCAATCAGCCCCAGCATTTT. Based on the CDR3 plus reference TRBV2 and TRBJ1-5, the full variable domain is EPEVTQTPSHQVTQMGQEVILRCVPISNHLYFYWYRQILGQKVEFLVSFYNNEISEKSEIFDDQFSVERPDGSNFTLKIRSTKLEDSAMYFCASSTGQDLYSNQPQHFGDGTRLSIL.

The CDR3 here is CASSAFGQLYGYTF. CDR3 coding DNA: TGTGCCAGCAGCGCCTTCGGACAGCTCTATGGCTACACCTTC. This chain connects TRBV5-6 to TRBJ1-2, with D maybe TRBD1 (6 bases). The CDR3 extends over 14 amino acids. Germline CDR1 and CDR2: SGHDT and YYEEEE. Deletions cut 4 bases from V and 4 bases from J, with 14 bases between.

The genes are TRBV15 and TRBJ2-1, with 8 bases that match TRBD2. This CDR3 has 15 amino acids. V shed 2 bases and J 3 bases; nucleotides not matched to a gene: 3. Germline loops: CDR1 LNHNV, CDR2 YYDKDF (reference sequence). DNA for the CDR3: TGTGCCACCAGCAGAACCGGGACTAGCTACAATGAGCAGTTCTTC. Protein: CATSRTGTSYNEQFF. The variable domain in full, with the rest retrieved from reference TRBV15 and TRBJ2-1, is DAMVIQNPRYQVTQFGKPVTLSCSQTLNHNVMYWYQQKSSQAPKLLFHYYDKDFNNEADTPDNFQSRRPNTSFCFLDIRSPGLGDTAMYLCATSRTGTSYNEQFFGPGTRLTVL.

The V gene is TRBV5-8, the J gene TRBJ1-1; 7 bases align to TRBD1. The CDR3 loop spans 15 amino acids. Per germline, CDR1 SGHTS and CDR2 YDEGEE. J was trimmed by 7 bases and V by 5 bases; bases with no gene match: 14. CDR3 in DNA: TGTGCCAGCAGAACAAACAGGGGACCTCCTAGTGAAGCTTTCTTT. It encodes CASRTNRGPPSEAFF.

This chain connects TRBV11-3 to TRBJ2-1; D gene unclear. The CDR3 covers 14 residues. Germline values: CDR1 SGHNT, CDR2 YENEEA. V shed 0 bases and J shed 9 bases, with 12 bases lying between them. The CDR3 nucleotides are TGTGCCAGCAGCTTAGATAGTTCACGGGTTGAGCAGTTCTTC. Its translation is CASSLDSSRVEQFF.

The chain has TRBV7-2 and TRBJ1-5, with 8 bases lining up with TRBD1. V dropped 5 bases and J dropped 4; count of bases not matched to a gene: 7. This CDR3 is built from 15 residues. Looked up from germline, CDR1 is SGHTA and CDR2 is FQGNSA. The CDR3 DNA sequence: TGTGCCAGCAGCCCAACAGGGGGATGGAATCAGCCCCAGCATTTT. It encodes CASSPTGGWNQPQHF.

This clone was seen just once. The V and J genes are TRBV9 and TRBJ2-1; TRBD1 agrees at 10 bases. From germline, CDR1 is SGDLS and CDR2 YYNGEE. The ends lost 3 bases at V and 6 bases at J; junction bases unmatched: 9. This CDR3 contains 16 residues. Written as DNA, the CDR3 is TGTGCCAGCAGCGCCCCGGGACAGGGGAGGGTCAATGAGCAGTTCTTC. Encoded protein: CASSAPGQGRVNEQFF.

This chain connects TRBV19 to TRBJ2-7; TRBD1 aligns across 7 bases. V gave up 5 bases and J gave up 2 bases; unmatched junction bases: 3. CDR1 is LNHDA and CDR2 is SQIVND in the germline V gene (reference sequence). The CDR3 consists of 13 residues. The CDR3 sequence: CASSWGQTYEQYF. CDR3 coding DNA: TGTGCCAGTAGTTGGGGACAGACCTACGAGCAGTACTTC.

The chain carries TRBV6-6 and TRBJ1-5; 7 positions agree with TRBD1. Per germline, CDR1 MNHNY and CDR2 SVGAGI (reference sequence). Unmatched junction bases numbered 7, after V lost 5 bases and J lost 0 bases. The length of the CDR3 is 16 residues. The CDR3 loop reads CASSRVGTDSNQPQHF. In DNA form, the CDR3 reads TGTGCCAGCAGTCGTGTCGGGACAGATAGCAATCAGCCCCAGCATTTT.

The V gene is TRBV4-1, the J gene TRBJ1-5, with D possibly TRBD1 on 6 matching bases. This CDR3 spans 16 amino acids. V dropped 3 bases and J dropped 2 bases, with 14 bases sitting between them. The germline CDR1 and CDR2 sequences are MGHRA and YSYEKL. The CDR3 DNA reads TGCGCCAGCAGCCACACAGGGTCTATAGGCAATCAGCCCCAGCATTTT. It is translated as CASSHTGSIGNQPQHF.

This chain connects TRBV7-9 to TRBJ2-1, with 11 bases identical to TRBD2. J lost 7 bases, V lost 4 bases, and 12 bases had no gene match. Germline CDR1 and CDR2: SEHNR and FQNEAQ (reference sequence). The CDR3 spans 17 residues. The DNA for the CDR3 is TGTGCCAGCAGCTACCAAGAGGGACTAGCGGCTTTAAATGAGCAGTTCTTC. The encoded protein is CASSYQEGLAALNEQFF.

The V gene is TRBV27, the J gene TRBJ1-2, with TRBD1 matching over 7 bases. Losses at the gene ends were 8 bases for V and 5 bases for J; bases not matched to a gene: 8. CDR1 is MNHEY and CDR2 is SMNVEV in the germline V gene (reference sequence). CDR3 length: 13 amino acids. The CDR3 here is CASGIGQEYGYTF. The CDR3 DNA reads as TGTGCCAGCGGTATTGGACAGGAGTATGGCTACACCTTC.

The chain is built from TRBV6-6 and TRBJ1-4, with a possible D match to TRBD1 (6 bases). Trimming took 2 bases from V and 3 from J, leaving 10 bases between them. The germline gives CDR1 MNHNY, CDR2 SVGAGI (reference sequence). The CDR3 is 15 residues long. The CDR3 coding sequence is TGTGCCAGCAGTTACATTGACAGGTCTAATGAAAAACTGTTTTTT. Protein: CASSYIDRSNEKLFF.

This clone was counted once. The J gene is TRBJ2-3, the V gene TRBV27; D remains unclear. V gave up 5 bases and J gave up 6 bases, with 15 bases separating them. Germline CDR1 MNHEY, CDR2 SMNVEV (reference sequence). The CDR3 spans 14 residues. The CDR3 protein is CASSPMNPGDTQYF. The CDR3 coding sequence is TGTGCCAGCAGTCCGATGAACCCCGGGGATACGCAGTATTTT.